Each of the 11 T cell receptor beta chains below was sequenced from the same sample in a study of identical twins. TCRdb redid the calling of the 5' RACE reads with MiXCR, one entry per CDR3 protein. The sample includes about 570,000 distinct CDR3 sequences, nearly 10% of them seen just once. The same specimen was also included in a second study, on yellow fever vaccine responses in identical twins.

Sequenced input: PBMCs. These receptors originate from a woman between 18 and 29 years old in good health.

This clonotype has ten or more counts. The chain recombines TRBV7-2 with TRBJ2-1; D is tentatively TRBD1 or TRBD2 (5 bases each). CDR1 is SGHTA, CDR2 FQGNSA, per germline. V was clipped by 0 bases and J by 6 bases, with 15 bases between them. The CDR3 consists of 16 residues. CDR3 amino acids: CASSLAGDVVGNEQFF. The CDR3 bases are TGTGCCAGCAGCTTAGCGGGGGATGTAGTAGGCAATGAGCAGTTCTTC.

The sample holds a few counts of this clonotype. This chain uses TRBV4-2 with TRBJ2-2; tentatively, D is TRBD2 (6 bases). The length of the CDR3 is 16 residues. Trimming cost V 0 bases and J 5 bases, with 13 bases left between them. Per germline, CDR1 LGHNA and CDR2 YNFKEQ. The CDR3 DNA is TGTGCCAGCAGCCAAGATCGGGGGATTTCTACCGGGGAGCTGTTTTTT. As protein: CASSQDRGISTGELFF.

This clonotype has a handful of counts. V is TRBV29-1 and J is TRBJ2-7; D ambiguous. V lost 4 bases, J lost 5 bases, and 6 bases lay in between. Germline V gene data show CDR1 as SQVTM and CDR2 as ANQGSEA. This CDR3 contains 10 residues. The CDR3 sequence: CSVVGNEQYF. The CDR3 DNA sequence: TGCAGCGTTGTGGGGAACGAGCAGTACTTC.

This clonotype was detected many times. This chain joins TRBV5-1 and TRBJ2-1, with TRBD2 matching over 10 bases. This CDR3 is built from 18 residues. CDR1 is SGHRS and CDR2 is YFSETQ in the germline V gene. V lost 4 bases to trimming and J lost 4 bases; unmatched junction nucleotides: 14. CDR3 coding DNA: TGCGCCAGCAGCGGGAGGCTAGCGGGGGACAGTGGGTACAATGAGCAGTTCTTC. This translates into CASSGRLAGDSGYNEQFF. The complete variable domain, with remaining parts taken from reference TRBV5-1 and TRBJ2-1, reads KAGVTQTPRYLIKTRGQQVTLSCSPISGHRSVSWYQQTPGQGLQFLFEYFSETQRNKGNFPGRFSGRQFSNSRSEMNVSTLELGDSALYLCASSGRLAGDSGYNEQFFGPGTRLTVL.

The DNA of the CDR3 is TGTGCCAGTAGTATCACAGGGTCCGATCAGCCCCAGCATTTT. Translation gives CASSITGSDQPQHF. This rearrangement joins TRBV19 to TRBJ1-5, with D possibly matching TRBD1 (6 bases). The length of the CDR3 is 14 residues. CDR1 LNHDA and CDR2 SQIVND come from the germline V gene (reference sequence). Between the trimmed V and J ends, which lost 3 bases and 5 bases, there was a span of 11 bases.

V is TRBV28 and J is TRBJ2-7, with D perhaps being TRBD1 or TRBD2 (6 bases each). The CDR3 is 12 residues long. Germline CDR1 and CDR2: MDHEN and SYDVKM. Trimming removed 2 bases from V and 10 bases from J, with 12 bases in between. The chain's CDR3 is CASSLRGAVQYF. For the CDR3, the DNA is TGTGCCAGCAGTTTAAGGGGGGCAGTTCAGTACTTC.

This clonotype was counted ten times or more. This sequence joins TRBV3-1 and TRBJ2-1; D remains unclear. The CDR3 has 13 amino acids. Germline V CDR1 and CDR2: LGHDT, YNNKEL (reference sequence). Trimming cost V 4 bases and J 6 bases, with 10 bases left between them. The CDR3 region is CASSRGFGNEQFF. Written as DNA, the CDR3 is TGTGCCAGCAGCCGCGGTTTTGGCAATGAGCAGTTCTTC.

There are a few counts of this clonotype. The rearrangement links TRBV27 to TRBJ2-2; perhaps TRBD2 as D (7 bases). This CDR3 spans 14 amino acids. The germline gives CDR1 MNHEY, CDR2 SMNVEV (reference sequence). V was cut by 3 bases and J by 7 bases, with 12 bases left in between. CDR3 nucleotide sequence: TGTGCCAGCAGTTTCCGGGGGGCAGGCGGGGAGCTGTTTTTT. As protein: CASSFRGAGGELFF.

The sample holds a few counts of this clonotype. The chain links TRBV7-9 to TRBJ2-1; D is perhaps TRBD2 (5 bases). In germline, CDR1 is SEHNR, CDR2 FQNEAQ (reference sequence). The CDR3 has 17 amino acids. V shed 2 bases and J shed 5 bases, with 19 bases lying between them. The CDR3 reads CASSLKGELQAHNEQFF. The DNA for the CDR3 is TGTGCCAGCAGCTTAAAGGGAGAACTGCAGGCCCACAATGAGCAGTTCTTC. Full variable domain (missing parts from reference TRBV7-9 and TRBJ2-1): DTGVSQNPRHKITKRGQNVTFRCDPISEHNRLYWYRQTLGQGPEFLTYFQNEAQLEKSRLLSDRFSAERPKGSFSTLEIQRTEQGDSAMYLCASSLKGELQAHNEQFFGPGTRLTVL.

This clonotype showed up many times. The chain couples TRBV7-2 to TRBJ2-1, with 11 nucleotides matching TRBD2. J lost 7 bases, V lost 2 bases, and 4 bases had no gene match. CDR3 length: 15 residues. The germline CDR1 and CDR2 sequences are SGHTA and FQGNSA. CDR3 sequence: CASSLLPSGRNEQFF. CDR3 nucleotides: TGTGCCAGCAGCTTATTGCCTAGCGGGAGGAATGAGCAGTTCTTC.

This clonotype is a singleton in its sample. This may be a read error: a much more frequent sequence differs by one nucleotide. The rearrangement links TRBV20-1 to TRBJ1-6; D gene ambiguous. Trimming took off 5 bases at V and 7 bases at J, with 15 bases between the two ends. Germline CDR1 and CDR2: DFQATT and SNEGSKA (reference sequence). This CDR3 is built from 14 residues. This CDR3 reads CSAWRTDRNSPLHF. In DNA, the CDR3 is TGCAGTGCTTGGAGGACGGACCGAAATTCACCCCTCCACTTT.